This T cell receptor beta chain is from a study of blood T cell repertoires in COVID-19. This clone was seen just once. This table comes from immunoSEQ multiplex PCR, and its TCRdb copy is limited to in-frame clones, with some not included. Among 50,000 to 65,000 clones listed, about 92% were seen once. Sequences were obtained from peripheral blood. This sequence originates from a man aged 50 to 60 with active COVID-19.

The CDR3, as DNA: TGTGCCAGCAGTCGAACGGGACAGGGGTACTACGAGCAGTACTTC. It encodes CASSRTGQGYYEQYF. This sequence joins TRBV27 and TRBJ2-7, with 10 bases that match TRBD1. CDR3 size: 15 residues. The V and J ends lost 5 bases and 3 bases, in that order; junction bases with no gene match: 7. CDR1 MNHEY and CDR2 SMNVEV come from the germline V gene (reference sequence).